This is a list of T cell receptor beta chains from one sample in a study of T cell responses to AZD1222 COVID-19 vaccine. The method was immunoSEQ multiplex PCR; TCRdb's version includes in-frame clones alone and lacks a portion of them. Here the sample spans 90,000 to 150,000 clones, around 86% being singletons. The sequenced sample was peripheral blood, obtained on day 0 of AZD1222 vaccination. The receptors stem from an adult in good health. Each CDR3 is given with its conserved first and last residue. The D gene is left open where the match is weak. The size entry is marked missing in some rows and otherwise reads once, few, many or a size class.

size: once
D: TRBD1
J: TRBJ1-5
V: TRBV6-5
DNA: TGTGCCAGCAACCTCAGGGGGCAAGGCAATCAGCCCCAGCATTTT
CDR3: CASNLRGQGNQPQHF

size: NA
D: TRBD1
J: TRBJ1-1
V: TRBV7-8
DNA: TGTGCCAGCAGCTACCAGACAGGGGTAAACACTGAAGCTTTCTTT
CDR3: CASSYQTGVNTEAFF

size: NA
D: TRBD1
J: TRBJ2-1
V: TRBV10-2
DNA: TGCGCCAGCAGCCTAGGACAGGGAACCTACAATGAGCAGTTCTTC
CDR3: CASSLGQGTYNEQFF

size: NA
D: TRBD2
J: TRBJ2-5
V: TRBV5-4
DNA: TGTGCCAGCAGCTTGGGGACTAGTGGAGGAGGAGAGACCCAGTACTTC
CDR3: CASSLGTSGGGETQYF

size: NA
D: NA
J: TRBJ1-1
V: TRBV4-3
DNA: TGCGCCAGCAGCCAAGAAAGGTTAACGGCTGAAGCTTTCTTT
CDR3: CASSQERLTAEAFF

size: NA
D: NA
J: TRBJ2-7
V: TRBV5-5
DNA: TGTGCCAGCAGCTTGGTAGGGGTTGCCTACGAGCAGTACTTC
CDR3: CASSLVGVAYEQYF

size: NA
D: NA
J: TRBJ1-2
V: TRBV7-8
DNA: TGTGCCAGCAGCTTGCAGGGTTACGGTGGCTACACCTTC
CDR3: CASSLQGYGGYTF

size: NA
D: NA
J: TRBJ1-1
V: TRBV13
DNA: TGTGCCAGCACGGGCTTACAGAACACTGAAGCTTTCTTT
CDR3: CASTGLQNTEAFF

size: NA
D: TRBD1
J: TRBJ1-5
V: TRBV9
DNA: TGTGCCAGCAGCCCGTGGGACAGGGATCAGCCCCAGCATTTT
CDR3: CASSPWDRDQPQHF

size: once
D: TRBD1
J: TRBJ1-1
V: TRBV30
DNA: TGTGCCTGGAGTACGACAGGGGGCAACACTGAAGCTTTCTTT
CDR3: CAWSTTGGNTEAFF

size: NA
D: NA
J: TRBJ2-1
V: TRBV20-1
DNA: TGCAGTGCTAGTCCTCGGCGGAGCTCCTACAATGAGCAGTTCTTC
CDR3: CSASPRRSSYNEQFF

size: NA
D: NA
J: TRBJ2-7
V: TRBV7-9
DNA: TGTGCCAGCAGCCGCAACAGCTACGAGCAGTACTTC
CDR3: CASSRNSYEQYF

size: NA
D: TRBD1
J: TRBJ2-2
V: TRBV27
DNA: TGTGCCAGCAGTTCCGGACAGGGCTTCACCGGGGAGCTGTTTTTT
CDR3: CASSSGQGFTGELFF

size: NA
D: TRBD1
J: TRBJ2-2
V: TRBV19
DNA: TGTGCCAGTAGTATAGGCAGGGGGATGAACACCGGGGAGCTGTTTTTT
CDR3: CASSIGRGMNTGELFF

size: once
D: TRBD2
J: TRBJ2-2
V: TRBV5-6
DNA: TGTGCCAGCAGCTTGAGGTTGGCTAGCGGGGGGGCCGGGGAGCTGTTTTTT
CDR3: CASSLRLASGGAGELFF

size: NA
D: TRBD1
J: TRBJ1-2
V: TRBV9
DNA: TGTGCCAGCAGCGCCATTTCCGGGACAGGCTATGGCTACACCTTC
CDR3: CASSAISGTGYGYTF

size: NA
D: NA
J: TRBJ1-1
V: TRBV6-4
DNA: TGTGCCAGCAGTGAATTATTCGGCACTGAAGCTTTCTTT
CDR3: CASSELFGTEAFF

size: NA
D: NA
J: TRBJ2-7
V: TRBV11-2
DNA: TGTGCCAGCGACGGGGATTTCTCCAACGAGCAGTACTTC
CDR3: CASDGDFSNEQYF

size: NA
D: NA
J: TRBJ1-4
V: TRBV28
DNA: TGTGCCAGCAGTTCAGGGCAGCGGAGTGAAAAACTGTTTTTT
CDR3: CASSSGQRSEKLFF

size: few
D: NA
J: TRBJ1-3
V: TRBV6-5
DNA: TGTGCCAGCAGTTACTCGCAGGACAGTCTAGGCACCATATATTTT
CDR3: CASSYSQDSLGTIYF

size: few
D: TRBD2
J: TRBJ2-5
V: TRBV7-2
DNA: TGTGCCAGCAGCGACGAGGGAGCGGGGGTAAAAGAGACCCAGTACTTC
CDR3: CASSDEGAGVKETQYF

size: NA
D: TRBD1
J: TRBJ2-7
V: TRBV5-6
DNA: TGTGCCAGTAGCCCGGGACAGGGGGCCTACGAGCAGTACTTC
CDR3: CASSPGQGAYEQYF

size: NA
D: NA
J: TRBJ2-1
V: TRBV6-5
DNA: TGTGCCAGCAGTTACTGGGATTTGGCCTACAATGAGCAGTTCTTC
CDR3: CASSYWDLAYNEQFF

size: once
D: TRBD1
J: TRBJ1-1
V: TRBV29-1
DNA: TGCAGCGTCGACCACGCGGGACAGGGCTTCGCAGCTTTCTTT
CDR3: CSVDHAGQGFAAFF

size: NA
D: NA
J: TRBJ2-7
V: TRBV3-1/TRBV3-2
DNA: TGTGCCAGCAGCCAAGATCTAGGACATTTTGGCCTTTCCTACGAGCAGTACTTC
CDR3: CASSQDLGHFGLSYEQYF

size: NA
D: TRBD1
J: TRBJ2-7
V: TRBV27
DNA: TGTGCCAGCAGCCAATTAGGGACAGCTGTTTACGAGCAGTACTTC
CDR3: CASSQLGTAVYEQYF

size: NA
D: NA
J: TRBJ2-1
V: TRBV5-1
DNA: TGCGCCAGCAGCCGCGTAGGCCGGAGCCCAACAATCGAGCAGTTCTTC
CDR3: CASSRVGRSPTIEQFF

size: NA
D: NA
J: TRBJ1-1
V: TRBV6-1
DNA: TGTGCCAGCAGTGATGTCCGGCTATACACTGAAGCTTTCTTT
CDR3: CASSDVRLYTEAFF

size: NA
D: NA
J: TRBJ1-3
V: TRBV5-1
DNA: TGCGCCAGCAGCATCGACTACCTCTCTGGAAACACCATATATTTT
CDR3: CASSIDYLSGNTIYF

size: once
D: NA
J: TRBJ2-7
V: TRBV7-9
DNA: TGTGCCAGCGGAAACTACGAGCAGTACTTC
CDR3: CASGNYEQYF

size: NA
D: TRBD1
J: TRBJ1-1
V: TRBV3-1/TRBV3-2
DNA: TGTGCCAGCAGCCCGGAGGGGGCCTTGAACACTGAAGCTTTCTTT
CDR3: CASSPEGALNTEAFF

size: NA
D: NA
J: TRBJ2-1
V: TRBV2
DNA: TGTGCCAGCACCCCCGAGGTTGGCCATGAGCAGTTCTTC
CDR3: CASTPEVGHEQFF

size: NA
D: NA
J: TRBJ1-5
V: TRBV18
DNA: TGTGCCAGCTCACCCAACACAGGGAATGGCAATCAGCCCCAGCATTTT
CDR3: CASSPNTGNGNQPQHF

size: NA
D: TRBD2
J: TRBJ2-2
V: TRBV2
DNA: TGTGCCAGCAGTGAGGGACTAGTAAGCACCGGGGAGCTGTTTTTT
CDR3: CASSEGLVSTGELFF

size: NA
D: NA
J: TRBJ1-1
V: TRBV3-1/TRBV3-2
DNA: TGTGCCAGCGCAGCAGGAAGACACCTGAACACTGAAGCTTTCTTT
CDR3: CASAAGRHLNTEAFF

size: NA
D: TRBD1
J: TRBJ1-1
V: TRBV3-1/TRBV3-2
DNA: TGTGCCAGCAGCACAGGGGGCGCAGAAGCTTTCTTT
CDR3: CASSTGGAEAFF

size: few
D: NA
J: TRBJ1-1
V: TRBV27
DNA: TGTGCCAGCAGTTTCAGACGGAACACTGAAGCTTTCTTT
CDR3: CASSFRRNTEAFF

size: once
D: TRBD1
J: TRBJ2-1
V: TRBV19
DNA: TGTGCCAGTAGTAGTCCTGGACAGGGATACAATGAGCAGTTCTTC
CDR3: CASSSPGQGYNEQFF

size: NA
D: TRBD1
J: TRBJ1-1
V: TRBV5-1
DNA: TGCGCCAGCAGCCTCGTAGGGGGCGACACTGAAGCTTTCTTT
CDR3: CASSLVGGDTEAFF

size: once
D: TRBD1
J: TRBJ1-5
V: TRBV6-5
DNA: TGTGCCAGCAGTCCGCGGGACAGTGGCAATCAGCCCCAGCATTTT
CDR3: CASSPRDSGNQPQHF

size: NA
D: NA
J: TRBJ1-4
V: TRBV7-9
DNA: TGTGCCAGCAGCTTAGACCCGACAGACGAAAAACTGTTTTTT
CDR3: CASSLDPTDEKLFF

size: NA
D: NA
J: TRBJ2-5
V: TRBV7-7
DNA: TGTGCCAGCAGCTTAGCCAGCTCACCGCAAGAGACCCAGTACTTC
CDR3: CASSLASSPQETQYF

size: NA
D: NA
J: TRBJ1-1
V: TRBV11-3
DNA: TGTGCCAGCAGCACAGGAATGAACACTGAAGCTTTCTTT
CDR3: CASSTGMNTEAFF

size: NA
D: TRBD2
J: TRBJ2-5
V: TRBV10-3
DNA: TGTGCCATCAGTGAGGCGCTGAGCGGGGGGGCCCCAGAGACCCAGTACTTC
CDR3: CAISEALSGGAPETQYF

size: NA
D: NA
J: TRBJ2-7
V: TRBV27
DNA: TGTGCCAGCTCCTGGGGCCAGGGTCCCTACGAGCAGTACTTC
CDR3: CASSWGQGPYEQYF

size: few
D: NA
J: TRBJ2-1
V: TRBV29-1
DNA: TGCAGCGTTGAGGAAGGCGGCAGGGGCAGGTATGAGCAGTTCTTC
CDR3: CSVEEGGRGRYEQFF

size: NA
D: NA
J: TRBJ2-7
V: TRBV9
DNA: TGTGCCAGCAACCCCGACGGACGTAGCTACGAGCAGTACTTC
CDR3: CASNPDGRSYEQYF

size: NA
D: NA
J: TRBJ2-7
V: TRBV19
DNA: TGTGCCAGTAGTTCTGGCGGGGTCTCCTACGAGCAGTACTTC
CDR3: CASSSGGVSYEQYF

size: NA
D: TRBD2
J: TRBJ2-1
V: TRBV3-1/TRBV3-2
DNA: TGTGCCAGCAGCCAGGAAACGGGACTAGCGGGGGGGATTTATGAGCAGTTCTTC
CDR3: CASSQETGLAGGIYEQFF

size: NA
D: NA
J: TRBJ1-3
V: TRBV27
DNA: TGTGCCAGCAAGTGGGGAAACACCATATATTTT
CDR3: CASKWGNTIYF

size: NA
D: TRBD1
J: TRBJ2-5
V: TRBV4-1
DNA: TGCGCCAGCAGCCAAGATCTTTACAGGGGTGGAGAGACCCAGTACTTC
CDR3: CASSQDLYRGGETQYF

size: NA
D: TRBD1
J: TRBJ1-2
V: TRBV18
DNA: TGTGCCAGCTCACCGGACAGGGCCTATGGCTACACCTTC
CDR3: CASSPDRAYGYTF

size: NA
D: NA
J: TRBJ1-1
V: TRBV5-1
DNA: TGCGCCAGCAGCACAAATACAGGGAACACTGAAGCTTTCTTT
CDR3: CASSTNTGNTEAFF

size: NA
D: NA
J: TRBJ2-7
V: TRBV21-1
DNA: TGTGCCAGCAGCAAATTGAGAATTTGCGGGACTAACATTCCGGGGCAGTACTTC
CDR3: CASSKLRICGTNIPGQYF

size: NA
D: TRBD1
J: TRBJ2-5
V: TRBV5-6
DNA: TGTGCCAGCAGCCGTACCGGGACAGCAGAGACCCAGTACTTC
CDR3: CASSRTGTAETQYF

size: NA
D: NA
J: TRBJ1-2
V: TRBV27
DNA: TGTGCCAGCAGTTTATCGATGGGTACTTTCTATGGCTACACCTTC
CDR3: CASSLSMGTFYGYTF

size: NA
D: NA
J: TRBJ1-6
V: TRBV6-1
DNA: TGTGCCAGCAGTGAAGGGACCTATAACTATAATTCACCCCTCCACTTT
CDR3: CASSEGTYNYNSPLHF

size: NA
D: NA
J: TRBJ2-3
V: TRBV9
DNA: TGTGCCAGCAGCGTACTAGAAACAGATACGCAGTATTTT
CDR3: CASSVLETDTQYF

size: NA
D: NA
J: TRBJ2-2
V: TRBV27
DNA: TGTGCCAGCAGTTTAGGGAATACCGGGGAGCTGTTTTTT
CDR3: CASSLGNTGELFF